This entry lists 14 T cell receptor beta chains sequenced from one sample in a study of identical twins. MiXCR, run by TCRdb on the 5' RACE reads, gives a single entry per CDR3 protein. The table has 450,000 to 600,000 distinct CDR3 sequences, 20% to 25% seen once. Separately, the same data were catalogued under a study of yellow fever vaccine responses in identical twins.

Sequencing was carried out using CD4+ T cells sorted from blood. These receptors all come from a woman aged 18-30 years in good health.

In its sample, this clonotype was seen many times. The CDR3 sequence: CASSPPEGPYEQYF. CDR3 nucleotides: TGTGCCAGCAGTCCACCCGAGGGTCCCTACGAGCAGTACTTC. This chain uses TRBV12-3 or TRBV12-4 with TRBJ2-7; TRBD2 is a possible D gene (5 bases). This CDR3 contains 14 residues. Trimming removed 5 bases at V and 2 bases at J, with 13 bases between.

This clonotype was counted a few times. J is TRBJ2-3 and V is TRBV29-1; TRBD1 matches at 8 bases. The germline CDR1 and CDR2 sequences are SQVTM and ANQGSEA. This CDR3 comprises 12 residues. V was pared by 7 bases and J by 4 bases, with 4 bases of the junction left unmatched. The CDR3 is CSGTGGSDTQYF. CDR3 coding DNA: TGCAGCGGTACAGGGGGTTCAGATACGCAGTATTTT.

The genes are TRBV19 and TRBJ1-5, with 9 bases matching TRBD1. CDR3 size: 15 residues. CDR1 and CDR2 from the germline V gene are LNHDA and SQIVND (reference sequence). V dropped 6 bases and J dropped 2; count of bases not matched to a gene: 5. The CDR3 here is CASRTGGNGNQPQHF. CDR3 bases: TGTGCCAGTAGAACAGGGGGCAATGGCAATCAGCCCCAGCATTTT. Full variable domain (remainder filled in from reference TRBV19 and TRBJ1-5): DGGITQSPKYLFRKEGQNVTLSCEQNLNHDAMYWYRQDPGQGLRLIYYSQIVNDFQKGDIAEGYSVSREKKESFPLTVTSAQKNPTAFYLCASRTGGNGNQPQHFGDGTRLSIL.

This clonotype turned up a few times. The CDR3 region has the DNA TGCGCCAGCAGCCCCGGGACAGGGGAAAGGACCCAGTACTTC. This gives the protein CASSPGTGERTQYF. The chain has TRBV5-1 and TRBJ2-5; 10 bases fit TRBD1. The CDR3 extends over 14 amino acids. J gave up 7 bases and V 4 bases, and 7 bases lay outside the gene matches. CDR1 SGHRS and CDR2 YFSETQ come from the germline V gene.

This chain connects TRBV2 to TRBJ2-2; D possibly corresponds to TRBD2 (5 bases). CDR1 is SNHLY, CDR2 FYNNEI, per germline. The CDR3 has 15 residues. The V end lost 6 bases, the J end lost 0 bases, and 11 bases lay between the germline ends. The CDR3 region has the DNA TGTGCCAGCAGGGGTGAGGGTACGAACACCGGGGAGCTGTTTTTT. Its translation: CASRGEGTNTGELFF.

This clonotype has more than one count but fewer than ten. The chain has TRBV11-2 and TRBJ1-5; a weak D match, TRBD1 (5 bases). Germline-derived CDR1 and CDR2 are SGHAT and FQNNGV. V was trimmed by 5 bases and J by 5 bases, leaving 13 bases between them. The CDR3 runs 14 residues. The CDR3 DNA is TGTGCCAGCAGCCCGGGACCACCCTATCAGCCCCAGCATTTT. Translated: CASSPGPPYQPQHF.

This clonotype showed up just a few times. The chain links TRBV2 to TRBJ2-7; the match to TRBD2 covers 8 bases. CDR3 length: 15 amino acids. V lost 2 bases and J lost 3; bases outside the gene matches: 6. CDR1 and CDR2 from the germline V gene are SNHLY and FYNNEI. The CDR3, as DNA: TGTGCCAGCAGTGAAAGGACTAGCCCGTACTACGAGCAGTACTTC. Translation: CASSERTSPYYEQYF.

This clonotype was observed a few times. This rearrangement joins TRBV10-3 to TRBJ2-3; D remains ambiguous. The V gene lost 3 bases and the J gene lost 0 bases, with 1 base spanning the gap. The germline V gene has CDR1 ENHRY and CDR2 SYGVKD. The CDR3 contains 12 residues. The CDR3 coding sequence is TGTGCCATCAGTGACAGCACAGATACGCAGTATTTT. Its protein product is CAISDSTDTQYF.

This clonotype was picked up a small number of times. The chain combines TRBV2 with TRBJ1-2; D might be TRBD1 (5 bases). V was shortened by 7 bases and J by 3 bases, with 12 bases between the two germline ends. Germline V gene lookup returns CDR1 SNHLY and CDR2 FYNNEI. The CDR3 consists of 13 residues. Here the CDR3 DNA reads TGTGCCAGCAATGGGGACGGCCACTATGGCTACACCTTC. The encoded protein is CASNGDGHYGYTF.

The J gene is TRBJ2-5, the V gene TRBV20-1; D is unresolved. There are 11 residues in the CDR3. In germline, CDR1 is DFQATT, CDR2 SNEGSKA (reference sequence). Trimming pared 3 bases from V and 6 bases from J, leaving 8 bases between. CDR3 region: CSASVAQTQYF. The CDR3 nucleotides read TGCAGTGCTAGCGTAGCCCAGACCCAGTACTTC.

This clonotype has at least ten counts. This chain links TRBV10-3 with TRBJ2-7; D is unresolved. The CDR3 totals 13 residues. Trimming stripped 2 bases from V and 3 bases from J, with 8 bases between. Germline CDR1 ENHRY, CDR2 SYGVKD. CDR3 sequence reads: CAISEGDRYEQYF. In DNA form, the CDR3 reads TGTGCCATCAGTGAGGGTGATCGCTACGAGCAGTACTTC.

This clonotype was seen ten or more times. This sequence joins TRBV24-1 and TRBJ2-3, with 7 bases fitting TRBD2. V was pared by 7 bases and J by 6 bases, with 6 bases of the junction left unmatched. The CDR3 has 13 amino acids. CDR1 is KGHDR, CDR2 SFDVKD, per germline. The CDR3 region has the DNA TGTGCCACCAGCGGCTGGGAGGGTGATACGCAGTATTTT. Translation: CATSGWEGDTQYF.

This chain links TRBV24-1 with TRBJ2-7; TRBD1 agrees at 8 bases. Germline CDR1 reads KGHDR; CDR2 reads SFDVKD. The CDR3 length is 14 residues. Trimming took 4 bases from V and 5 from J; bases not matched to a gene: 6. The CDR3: CATSDRGQGDEQYF. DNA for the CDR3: TGTGCCACCAGTGACCGCGGACAGGGCGACGAGCAGTACTTC.

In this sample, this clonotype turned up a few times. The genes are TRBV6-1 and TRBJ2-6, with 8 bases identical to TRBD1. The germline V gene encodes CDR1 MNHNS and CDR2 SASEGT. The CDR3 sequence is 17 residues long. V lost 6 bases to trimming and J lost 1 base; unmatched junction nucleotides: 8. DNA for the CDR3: TGTGCCAGCAGGCCCGGGACAGGAGTTTCTGGGGCCAACGTCCTGACTTTC. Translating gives CASRPGTGVSGANVLTF.